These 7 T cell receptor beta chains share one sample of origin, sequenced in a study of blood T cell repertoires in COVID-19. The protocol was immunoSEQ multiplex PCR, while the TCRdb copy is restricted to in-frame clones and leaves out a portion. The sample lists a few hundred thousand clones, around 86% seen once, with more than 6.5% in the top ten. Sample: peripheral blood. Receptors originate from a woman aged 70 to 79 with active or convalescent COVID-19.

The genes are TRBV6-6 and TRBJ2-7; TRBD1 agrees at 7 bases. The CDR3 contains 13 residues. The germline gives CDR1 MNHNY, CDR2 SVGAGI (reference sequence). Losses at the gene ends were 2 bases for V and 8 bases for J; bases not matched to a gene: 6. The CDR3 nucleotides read TGTGCCAGCAGTTACAAGTGGGACAGTCAGCAGTACTTC. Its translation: CASSYKWDSQQYF.

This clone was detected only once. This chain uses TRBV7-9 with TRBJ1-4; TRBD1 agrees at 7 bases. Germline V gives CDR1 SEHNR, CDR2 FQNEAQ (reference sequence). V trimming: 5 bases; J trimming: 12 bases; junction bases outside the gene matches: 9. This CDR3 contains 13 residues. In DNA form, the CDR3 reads TGTGCCAGCAGCACCCAGACAGGGTTGGAACTGTTTTTT. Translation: CASSTQTGLELFF.

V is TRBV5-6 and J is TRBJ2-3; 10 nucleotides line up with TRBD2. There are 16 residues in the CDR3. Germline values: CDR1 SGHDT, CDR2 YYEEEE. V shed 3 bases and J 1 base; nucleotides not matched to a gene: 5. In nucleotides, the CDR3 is TGTGCCAGCAGCTCCCGGACTAGCGGAGGCACAGATACGCAGTATTTT. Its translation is CASSSRTSGGTDTQYF.

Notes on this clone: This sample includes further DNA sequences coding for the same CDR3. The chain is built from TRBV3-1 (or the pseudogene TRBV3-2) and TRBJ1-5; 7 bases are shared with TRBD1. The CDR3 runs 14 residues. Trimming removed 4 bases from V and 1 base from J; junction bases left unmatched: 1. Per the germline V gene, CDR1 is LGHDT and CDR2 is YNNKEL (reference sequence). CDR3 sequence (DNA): TGTGCCAGCAGCCTCAGGGGGAGCAATCAGCCCCAGCATTTT. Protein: CASSLRGSNQPQHF.

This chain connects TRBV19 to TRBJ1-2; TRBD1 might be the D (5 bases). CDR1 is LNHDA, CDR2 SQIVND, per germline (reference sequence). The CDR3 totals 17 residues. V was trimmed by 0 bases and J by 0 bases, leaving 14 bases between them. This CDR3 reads CASSIEIPTAPNYGYTF. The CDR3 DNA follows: TGTGCCAGTAGTATAGAGATCCCGACAGCGCCTAACTATGGCTACACCTTC.

The CDR3 region has the DNA TGTGCCAGCATGACCGACAGGGGCAGTCTTTTTTCACCCCTCCACTTT. As protein: CASMTDRGSLFSPLHF. The chain is built from TRBV2 and TRBJ1-6; 8 bases are a match to TRBD1. The CDR3 covers 16 residues. J lost 9 bases, V lost 7 bases, and 14 bases had no gene match. CDR1 and CDR2 (germline): SNHLY, FYNNEI.

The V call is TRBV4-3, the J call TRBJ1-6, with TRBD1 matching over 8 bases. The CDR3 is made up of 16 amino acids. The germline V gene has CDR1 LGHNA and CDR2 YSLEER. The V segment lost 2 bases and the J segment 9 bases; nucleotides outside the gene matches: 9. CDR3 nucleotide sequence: TGCGCCAGCAGCCAAACTACAGGGGGTGTAGGTTCACCCCTCCACTTT. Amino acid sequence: CASSQTTGGVGSPLHF.